The 6 T cell receptor beta chains below all came from one sample that was sequenced in a study of CD8+ T cells in alopecia areata. In each case, RNA was isolated and then reverse transcribed into cDNA as the sequencing template. The table came from immunoSEQ multiplex PCR; TCRdb's copy has only in-frame clones and leaves some out. The sample lists about 210,000 clones; about 50% were seen once. Treatment defined: oral pan-JAK inhibitor, 5-10 mg twice daily. The material was CD4+ T cells sorted from blood, obtained at week 4, from a patient treated with tofacitinib. These TCRs come from a human donor with alopecia areata.

This chain uses TRBV29-1 with TRBJ2-1; 13 bases line up with TRBD2. Trimming cost V 7 bases and J 8 bases; bases outside gene matches: 8. CDR3 length equals 14 residues. Per germline, CDR1 SQVTM and CDR2 ANQGSEA. This chain's CDR3 is CSAPLAGGVYEQFF. The DNA of the CDR3 is TGCAGCGCCCCACTAGCGGGGGGGGTCTATGAGCAGTTCTTC.

This clone has a handful of counts. This chain links TRBV27 with TRBJ1-2; no clear D gene. Germline values: CDR1 MNHEY, CDR2 SMNVEV (reference sequence). The CDR3 spans 11 residues. V lost 6 bases and J 1 base, leaving 3 bases between the germline ends. CDR3 in amino acids: CASRGNYGYTF. CDR3 sequence (DNA): TGTGCCAGCAGGGGTAACTATGGCTACACCTTC.

The chain uses TRBV25-1 and TRBJ2-2, with D perhaps matching TRBD1 (6 bases). Germline V gene lookup returns CDR1 MGHDK and CDR2 SYGVNS. V lost 5 bases and J lost 5, with 9 bases in between. The CDR3 runs 13 residues. CDR3 coding DNA: TGTGCCAGCAGTACACAGGGAACCGGGGAGCTGTTTTTT. Its protein is CASSTQGTGELFF.

A remark on this clone: The conserved phenylalanine or tryptophan is not found at the CDR3 terminus, so this likely reflects a read error. The genes are TRBV14 and TRBJ1-6; D is uncertain. The length of the CDR3 is 15 residues. CDR1 and CDR2 (germline): SGHDN, FVKESK. V was cut by 0 bases and J by 0 bases, with 3 bases left in between. CDR3: CASSQEGSYNSPLHL. In DNA, the CDR3 is TGTGCCAGCAGCCAAGAGGGCTCCTATAATTCACCCCTCCACCTT.

The chain uses TRBV9 and TRBJ2-1; TRBD2 aligns across 10 bases. The germline V gene has CDR1 SGDLS and CDR2 YYNGEE. This CDR3 comprises 15 residues. The ends lost 3 bases at V and 7 bases at J; junction bases unmatched: 7. CDR3 nucleotides: TGTGCCAGCAGCGACAGCGGGGGGGTACTTAATGAGCAGTTCTTC. Its translation is CASSDSGGVLNEQFF.

This clone was seen a handful of times. The V gene is TRBV14, the J gene TRBJ2-6; D possibly corresponds to TRBD2 (6 bases). The CDR3 spans 18 residues. The V end was cut by 3 bases, the J end by 0 bases, with 15 bases between. CDR1 is SGHDN, CDR2 FVKESK, per germline. The CDR3 is CASSQGGASASGANVLTF. In nucleotides, the CDR3 is TGTGCCAGCAGCCAGGGCGGGGCCTCCGCCTCTGGGGCCAACGTCCTGACTTTC.